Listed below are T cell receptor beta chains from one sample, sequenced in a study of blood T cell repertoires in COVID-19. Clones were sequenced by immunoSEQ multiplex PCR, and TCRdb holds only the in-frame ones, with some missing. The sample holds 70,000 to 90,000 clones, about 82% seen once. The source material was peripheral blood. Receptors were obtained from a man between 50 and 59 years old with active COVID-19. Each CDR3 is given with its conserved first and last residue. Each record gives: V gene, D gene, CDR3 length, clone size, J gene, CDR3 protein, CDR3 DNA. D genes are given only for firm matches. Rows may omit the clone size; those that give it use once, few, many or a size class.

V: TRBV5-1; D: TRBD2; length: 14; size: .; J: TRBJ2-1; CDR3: CASSGSGSHNEQFF; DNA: TGCGCCAGCAGCGGTAGCGGGAGCCACAATGAGCAGTTCTTC
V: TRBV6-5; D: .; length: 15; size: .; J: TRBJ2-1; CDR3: CASSYGRQGYNEQFF; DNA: TGTGCCAGCAGTTACGGGAGGCAGGGCTACAATGAGCAGTTCTTC
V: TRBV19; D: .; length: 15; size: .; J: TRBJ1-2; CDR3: CASSIESEGLAGYTF; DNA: TGTGCCAGTAGTATAGAGAGCGAGGGTCTGGCTGGCTACACCTTC
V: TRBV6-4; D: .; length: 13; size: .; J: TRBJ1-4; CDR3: CASSDSRGEKLFF; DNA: TGTGCCAGCAGTGACTCAAGGGGTGAAAAACTGTTTTTT
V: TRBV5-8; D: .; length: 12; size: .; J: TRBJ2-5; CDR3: CASTLGRETQYF; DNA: TGTGCCAGCACCCTAGGAAGGGAGACCCAGTACTTC
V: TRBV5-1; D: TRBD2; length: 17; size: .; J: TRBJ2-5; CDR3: CASSLFQTSGSTETQYF; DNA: TGCGCCAGCAGCTTGTTCCAGACTAGCGGGAGCACGGAGACCCAGTACTTC
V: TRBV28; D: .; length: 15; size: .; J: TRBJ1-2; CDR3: CASSLGETGNYGYTF; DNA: TGTGCCAGCAGTTTAGGGGAAACAGGGAACTATGGCTACACCTTC
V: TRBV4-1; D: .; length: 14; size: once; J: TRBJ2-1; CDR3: CASSQGGGGNEQFF; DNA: TGCGCCAGCAGCCAAGGGGGAGGGGGCAATGAGCAGTTCTTC
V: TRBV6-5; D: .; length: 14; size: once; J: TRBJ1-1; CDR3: CASRLQGANTEAFF; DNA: TGTGCCAGCAGATTACAGGGTGCGAACACTGAAGCTTTCTTT
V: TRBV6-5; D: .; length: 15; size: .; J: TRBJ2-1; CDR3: CASYERGKGDNEQFF; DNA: TGTGCCAGCTACGAAAGGGGTAAAGGAGACAATGAGCAGTTCTTC
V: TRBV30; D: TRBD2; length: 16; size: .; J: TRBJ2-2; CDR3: CAWNNRGGRATGELFF; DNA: TGTGCCTGGAACAACCGGGGCGGGAGAGCCACCGGGGAGCTGTTTTTT
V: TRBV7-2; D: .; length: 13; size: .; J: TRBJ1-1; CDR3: CASSLTENTEAFF; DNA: TGTGCCAGCAGCTTAACAGAGAACACTGAAGCTTTCTTT
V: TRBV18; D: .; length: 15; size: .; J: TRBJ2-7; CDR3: CASSPPSLQRYEQYF; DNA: TGTGCCAGCTCACCTCCGTCACTTCAGAGGTACGAGCAGTACTTC
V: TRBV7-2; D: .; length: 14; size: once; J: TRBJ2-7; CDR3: CASSLQGSSYEQYF; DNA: TGTGCCAGCAGCTTACAGGGTAGCTCCTACGAGCAGTACTTC
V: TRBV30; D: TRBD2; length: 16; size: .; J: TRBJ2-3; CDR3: CAWSGLAGIVGDTQYF; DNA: TGTGCCTGGAGTGGACTAGCGGGAATTGTGGGAGATACGCAGTATTTT
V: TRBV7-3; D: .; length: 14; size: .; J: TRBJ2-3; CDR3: CASSLTGGTDTQYF; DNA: TGTGCCAGCAGCTTAACCGGGGGCACAGATACGCAGTATTTT
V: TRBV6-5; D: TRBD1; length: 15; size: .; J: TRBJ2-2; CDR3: CASEQDRGRTGELFF; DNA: TGTGCCAGCGAACAAGACAGGGGGCGCACCGGGGAGCTGTTTTTT
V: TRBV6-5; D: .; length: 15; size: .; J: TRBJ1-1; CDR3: CASRRQAGAITEAFF; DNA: TGTGCCAGCAGGAGGCAGGCAGGGGCGATCACTGAAGCTTTCTTT
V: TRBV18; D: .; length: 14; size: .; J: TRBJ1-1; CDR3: CASSPITRNTEAFF; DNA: TGTGCCAGCTCACCCATTACCAGGAACACTGAAGCTTTCTTT
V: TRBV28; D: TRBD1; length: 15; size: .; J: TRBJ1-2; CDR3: CASSAPGTGVYGYTF; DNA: TGTGCCAGCAGTGCTCCCGGGACAGGGGTCTATGGCTACACCTTC
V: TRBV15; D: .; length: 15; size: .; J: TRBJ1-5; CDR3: CATSREGRSNQPQHF; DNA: TGTGCCACCAGCAGGGAGGGCAGGAGCAATCAGCCCCAGCATTTT
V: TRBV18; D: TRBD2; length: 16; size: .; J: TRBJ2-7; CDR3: CASSPSLAGAPYEQYF; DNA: TGTGCCAGCTCACCTTCATTAGCGGGAGCCCCCTACGAGCAGTACTTC
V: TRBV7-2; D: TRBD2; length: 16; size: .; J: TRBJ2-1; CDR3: CASSLGAGGSHNEQFF; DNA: TGTGCCAGCAGCTTGGGAGCGGGGGGGTCACACAATGAGCAGTTCTTC
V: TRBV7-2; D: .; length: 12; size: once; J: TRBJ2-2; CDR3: CASSPIAGELFF; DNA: TGTGCCAGCAGCCCGATAGCCGGGGAGCTGTTTTTT
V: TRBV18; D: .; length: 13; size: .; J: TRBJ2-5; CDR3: CASSPGSQETQYF; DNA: TGTGCCAGCTCACCGGGGAGTCAAGAGACCCAGTACTTC
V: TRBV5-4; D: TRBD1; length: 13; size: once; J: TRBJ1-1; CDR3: CASSWDSFTEAFF; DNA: TGTGCCAGCAGCTGGGACAGCTTTACTGAAGCTTTCTTT
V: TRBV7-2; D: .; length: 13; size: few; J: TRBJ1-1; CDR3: CASTIQGNTEAFF; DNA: TGTGCCAGCACCATACAGGGCAACACTGAAGCTTTCTTT
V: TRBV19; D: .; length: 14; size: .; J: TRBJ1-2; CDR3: CASSIVSGNYGYTF; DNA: TGTGCCAGTAGTATAGTTTCAGGAAACTATGGCTACACCTTC
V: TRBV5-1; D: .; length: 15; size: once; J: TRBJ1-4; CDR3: CASSLRTATNEKLFF; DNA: TGCGCCAGCAGCTTGCGTACAGCAACTAATGAAAAACTGTTTTTT
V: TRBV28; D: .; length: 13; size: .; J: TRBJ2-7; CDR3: CASSTQGSYEQYF; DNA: TGTGCCAGCAGCACACAGGGCTCCTACGAGCAGTACTTC